The 27 T cell receptor beta chains below all came from one sample that was sequenced in a study of CD8 T cells in Susac syndrome. The authors reverse transcribed roughly 0.5 to 1 ug RNA with random hexamers. MiXCR, applied by TCRdb to the immunoSEQ multiplex PCR reads, yields one record per CDR3 protein. The sample includes roughly 200,000 distinct CDR3 sequences, about 91% seen only once; the top ten take approximately 0.09%. The specimen was CD4+ T cells from PBMCs. The receptors derive from a human donor with Susac syndrome.

This clonotype was recorded only once. The chain employs TRBV18 and TRBJ2-7; 11 bases are shared with TRBD1. Germline CDR1 KGHSH, CDR2 LQKENI. The CDR3 sequence is 14 residues long. The J segment lost 6 bases and the V segment lost 3 bases, leaving 4 bases of the junction unmatched. The CDR3 loop is CASSPGQGEGEQYF. The CDR3 nucleotides are TGTGCCAGCTCACCGGGACAGGGGGAAGGCGAGCAGTACTTC. The full variable domain, rest sourced from reference TRBV18 and TRBJ2-7, is NAGVMQNPRHLVRRRGQEARLRCSPMKGHSHVYWYRQLPEEGLKFMVYLQKENIIDESGMPKERFSAEFPKEGPSILRIQQVVRGDSAAYFCASSPGQGEGEQYFGPGTRLTVT.

V is TRBV6-5 and J is TRBJ2-5, with D possibly matching TRBD2 (5 bases). The CDR3 length is 14 residues. Trimming left V 2 bases short and J 2 bases short, with 9 bases between. Germline-derived CDR1 and CDR2 are MNHEY and SVGAGI. The CDR3 is CASSYPGLQETQYF. In DNA, the CDR3 is TGTGCCAGCAGTTACCCTGGACTTCAAGAGACCCAGTACTTC.

V usage is TRBV20-1 and J usage is TRBJ2-2; D gene ambiguous. CDR1 and CDR2 (germline): DFQATT, SNEGSKA (reference sequence). The CDR3 has 13 residues. V was cut by 8 bases and J by 3 bases, with 13 bases left in between. The chain's CDR3 is CSSPIGYTGELFF. The CDR3 bases are TGCAGTTCACCGATTGGCTACACCGGGGAGCTGTTTTTT.

The genes are TRBV5-1 and TRBJ2-3, with 7 bases lining up with TRBD2. This CDR3 has 16 amino acids. CDR1 is SGHRS and CDR2 is YFSETQ in the germline V gene. The V and J ends lost 0 bases and 2 bases, in that order; junction bases with no gene match: 6. CDR3 in DNA: TGCGCCAGCAGCTTGGTGGCGGGGGTGGACACAGATACGCAGTATTTT. It codes for CASSLVAGVDTDTQYF.

The chain carries TRBV6-5 and TRBJ2-7, with TRBD2 matching 7 bases. This CDR3 spans 16 amino acids. Per germline, CDR1 MNHEY and CDR2 SVGAGI. V shed 0 bases, J shed 2 bases, and the junction held 7 bases outside the gene matches. The CDR3, as DNA: TGTGCCAGCAGTTACTCAGGGGCTAGCGGACCCTACGAGCAGTACTTC. Protein product: CASSYSGASGPYEQYF.

In DNA, the CDR3 is TGTGCCACCAGTGACGGGGGAACAGAGACCCAGTACTTC. Residues: CATSDGGTETQYF. The rearrangement joins TRBV24-1 to TRBJ2-5, with D perhaps TRBD2 (6 bases). Germline V gene sequence: CDR1 KGHDR, CDR2 SFDVKD. The CDR3 has 13 residues. V lost 4 bases and J 4 bases, leaving 9 bases between the germline ends.

This chain uses TRBV20-1 with TRBJ2-5; 11 bases align to TRBD2. The CDR3 has 14 amino acids. Germline V gives CDR1 DFQATT, CDR2 SNEGSKA (reference sequence). The V gene end was trimmed by 6 bases and the J gene end by 6 bases; junction bases not matched to a gene: 9. In nucleotides, the CDR3 is TGCAGTGCCCCCGGGACTAGCGGCAGCCAGACCCAGTACTTC. Its protein product is CSAPGTSGSQTQYF.

The CDR3 DNA reads TGTGCCAGCAGCCGCGGGGCCGACCCGGCTAGCACAGATACGCAGTATTTT. This sequence encodes CASSRGADPASTDTQYF. The chain employs TRBV11-2 and TRBJ2-3; a possible D gene is TRBD2 (6 bases). The CDR3 covers 17 residues. Germline V CDR1 and CDR2: SGHAT, FQNNGV. Trimming shortened V by 5 bases and J by 0 bases, and 18 bases separated the two germline ends.

The chain couples TRBV18 to TRBJ2-6; 10 bases are shared with TRBD1. V trimming: 6 bases; J trimming: 1 base; junction bases outside the gene matches: 9. This CDR3 region has 18 residues. Germline V gene lookup returns CDR1 KGHSH and CDR2 LQKENI. The CDR3 bases are TGTGCCAGCTCCCCGACAGGGGGCTACGAATCTGGGGCCAACGTCCTGACTTTC. Translation gives CASSPTGGYESGANVLTF.

The J gene is TRBJ2-5, the V gene TRBV2; 12 bases line up with TRBD1. V lost 8 bases, J lost 5 bases, and 6 bases stayed unmatched. The germline gives CDR1 SNHLY, CDR2 FYNNEI. The CDR3 extends over 14 amino acids. The CDR3 DNA sequence: TGTGCCAGCGGGACAGGGGGCGCCCCGGAGACCCAGTACTTC. Translating gives CASGTGGAPETQYF.

The gene calls are TRBV20-1 and TRBJ2-5; 7 bases align to TRBD2. J was trimmed by 1 base and V by 1 base; bases with no gene match: 6. Germline CDR1 DFQATT, CDR2 SNEGSKA (reference sequence). The CDR3 is 15 amino acids. CDR3 DNA: TGCAGTGCTAGAGGGGGGGGACGGCTCCAAGAGACCCAGTACTTC. Its protein is CSARGGGRLQETQYF.

The rearrangement joins TRBV7-9 to TRBJ2-2; TRBD2 aligns across 9 bases. Germline CDR1 reads SEHNR; CDR2 reads FQNEAQ (reference sequence). This CDR3 has 17 amino acids. The junction had 13 bases not matched to a gene; V was cut back by 7 bases and J by 4 bases. CDR3: CASKPGLAIEVTGELFF. The CDR3 DNA follows: TGTGCCAGCAAACCAGGACTAGCGATCGAAGTCACCGGGGAGCTGTTTTTT.

This chain joins TRBV30 and TRBJ2-7; D call uncertain. The germline V and J ends were trimmed by 3 bases and 2 bases, with 17 bases remaining between them. Germline CDR1 reads GTSNPN; CDR2 reads SVGIG (reference sequence). The CDR3 is made up of 15 amino acids. CDR3: CAWRKWGSGPYEQYF. CDR3 DNA: TGTGCCTGGAGGAAATGGGGTAGTGGACCCTACGAGCAGTACTTC.

This chain joins TRBV15 and TRBJ1-5, with 8 bases matching TRBD1. The length of the CDR3 is 17 residues. J gave up 2 bases and V 1 base, and 7 bases lay outside the gene matches. CDR1 is LNHNV, CDR2 YYDKDF, per germline (reference sequence). CDR3 amino acids: CATSRAIETGGNQPQHF. As DNA, the CDR3 is TGTGCCACCAGCAGAGCAATTGAGACAGGGGGCAATCAGCCCCAGCATTTT.

This chain connects TRBV7-9 to TRBJ2-7, with 11 bases aligning to TRBD1. Germline assignment: CDR1 SEHNR and CDR2 FQNEAQ (reference sequence). V dropped 8 bases and J dropped 2; count of bases not matched to a gene: 5. This CDR3 contains 14 residues. The chain's CDR3 is CASVSGQGAYEQYF. The CDR3 nucleotides read TGTGCCAGCGTATCGGGACAGGGGGCCTACGAGCAGTACTTC.

This chain joins TRBV3-1 and TRBJ2-7, with a weak D call TRBD2 (6 bases). Trimming left V 4 bases short and J 0 bases short, with 10 bases between. CDR3 size: 14 residues. Germline-derived CDR1 and CDR2 are LGHDT and YNNKEL (reference sequence). The CDR3 region has the DNA TGTGCCAGCAGCCCTTCGGACTACTCCTACGAGCAGTACTTC. Its translation: CASSPSDYSYEQYF.

The chain's CDR3 is CASSLIAGELHIQYF. The CDR3 DNA is TGTGCCAGCAGCTTAATCGCGGGAGAATTACACATTCAGTACTTC. The gene calls are TRBV11-2 and TRBJ2-4, with TRBD2 matching over 7 bases. The germline gives CDR1 SGHAT, CDR2 FQNNGV. The CDR3 sequence is 15 residues long. V shed 2 bases and J 8 bases; nucleotides not matched to a gene: 9.

This chain uses TRBV2 with TRBJ2-3; D may be TRBD2 (6 bases). Trimming took off 4 bases at V and 10 bases at J, with 18 bases between the two ends. Germline V gene sequence: CDR1 SNHLY, CDR2 FYNNEI. The CDR3 runs to 14 residues. CDR3 region: CASSARDSTLPQYF. For the CDR3, the DNA is TGTGCCAGCAGTGCCCGGGACTCCACCTTACCGCAGTATTTT.

This sequence joins TRBV7-8 and TRBJ2-7, with D unclear. Germline values: CDR1 SGHVS, CDR2 FQNEAQ. This CDR3 contains 15 residues. The V end was cut by 1 base, the J end by 5 bases, with 15 bases between. DNA of the CDR3: TGTGCCAGCAGCTTAGGTCTTCTAGTTTCTGACGAGCAGTACTTC. This encodes CASSLGLLVSDEQYF.

This chain links TRBV5-1 with TRBJ2-1, with D possibly TRBD2 on 5 matching bases. This CDR3 spans 16 amino acids. V shed 0 bases and J shed 8 bases, with 18 bases lying between them. The germline V gene has CDR1 SGHRS and CDR2 YFSETQ. In DNA, the CDR3 is TGCGCCAGCAGCTTGGCCCACTTGGACTTAAGGGATGAGCAGTTCTTC. Amino acid sequence: CASSLAHLDLRDEQFF.

The chain has TRBV7-2 and TRBJ2-3; D unresolved. Per the germline V gene, CDR1 is SGHTA and CDR2 is FQGNSA. Trimming shortened V by 6 bases and J by 5 bases, and 6 bases separated the two germline ends. The CDR3 length is 11 residues. The CDR3 nucleotides are TGTGCCAGCAGGGGTTTAGATACGCAGTATTTT. It translates to CASRGLDTQYF.

The genes are TRBV3-1 and TRBJ1-2; D gene unclear. V was pared by 4 bases and J by 6 bases, with 9 bases between. Germline V lookup: CDR1 LGHDT, CDR2 YNNKEL (reference sequence). The CDR3 runs to 12 residues. CDR3 amino acids: CASSLGSDGYTF. CDR3 nucleotides: TGTGCCAGCAGCCTTGGATCCGATGGCTACACCTTC.

The rearrangement links TRBV10-3 to TRBJ2-5; D call uncertain. The CDR3 consists of 13 residues. Germline values: CDR1 ENHRY, CDR2 SYGVKD. V was pared by 4 bases and J by 1 base, with 7 bases between. In DNA, the CDR3 is TGTGCCATCAGTGGGAGTAGCCAAGAGACCCAGTACTTC. It yields the protein CAISGSSQETQYF.

This clonotype came up once. The chain carries TRBV5-6 and TRBJ2-2; D remains unclear. The CDR3 extends over 13 amino acids. V was shortened by 6 bases and J by 1 base, with 7 bases between the two germline ends. Looked up from germline, CDR1 is SGHDT and CDR2 is YYEEEE. The CDR3 region has the DNA TGTGCCAGCAACGGAATGAACACCGGGGAGCTGTTTTTT. Translating it yields CASNGMNTGELFF.

The table lists this clonotype with a few counts. The chain carries TRBV6-5 and TRBJ2-1, with D unclear. V shed 0 bases and J shed 4 bases, with 7 bases lying between them. Germline CDR1 and CDR2: MNHEY and SVGAGI. CDR3 size: 14 residues. CDR3 coding DNA: TGTGCCAGCAGTTACTCTGGGCAGTACAATGAGCAGTTCTTC. Its translation is CASSYSGQYNEQFF.

The chain is built from TRBV5-6 and TRBJ2-7; 9 bases fit TRBD2. CDR3 size: 16 residues. V lost 1 base to trimming and J lost 7 bases; unmatched junction nucleotides: 12. Germline CDR1 is SGHDT and CDR2 is YYEEEE. The CDR3 DNA sequence: TGTGCCAGCAGCTTGAAATACGGCGGGAGGGCTTGGGAGCAGTACTTC. Translating gives CASSLKYGGRAWEQYF.

The chain combines TRBV7-2 with TRBJ2-1; D is unclear. V was cut by 4 bases and J by 8 bases, with 6 bases left in between. Germline CDR1 SGHTA, CDR2 FQGNSA. The CDR3 has 11 residues. The CDR3 nucleotides are TGTGCCAGCAGCTCAATTTATGAGCAGTTCTTC. It yields the protein CASSSIYEQFF.